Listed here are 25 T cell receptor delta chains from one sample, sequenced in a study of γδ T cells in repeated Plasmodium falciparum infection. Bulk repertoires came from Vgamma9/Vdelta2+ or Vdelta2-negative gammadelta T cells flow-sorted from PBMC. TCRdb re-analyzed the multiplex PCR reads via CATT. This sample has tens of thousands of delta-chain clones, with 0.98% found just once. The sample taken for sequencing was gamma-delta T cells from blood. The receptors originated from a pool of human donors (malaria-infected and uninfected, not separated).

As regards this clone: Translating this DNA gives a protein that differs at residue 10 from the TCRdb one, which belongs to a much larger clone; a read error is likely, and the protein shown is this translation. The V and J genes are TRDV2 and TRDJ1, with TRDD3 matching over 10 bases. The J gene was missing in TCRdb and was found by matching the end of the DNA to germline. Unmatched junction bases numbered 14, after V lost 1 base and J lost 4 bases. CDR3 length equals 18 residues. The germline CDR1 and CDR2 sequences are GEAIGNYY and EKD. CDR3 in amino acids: CACDTLLGDARRGDKLIF. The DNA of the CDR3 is TGTGCCTGTGACACTTTACTGGGGGATGCGCGACGTGGCGATAAACTCATCTTT.

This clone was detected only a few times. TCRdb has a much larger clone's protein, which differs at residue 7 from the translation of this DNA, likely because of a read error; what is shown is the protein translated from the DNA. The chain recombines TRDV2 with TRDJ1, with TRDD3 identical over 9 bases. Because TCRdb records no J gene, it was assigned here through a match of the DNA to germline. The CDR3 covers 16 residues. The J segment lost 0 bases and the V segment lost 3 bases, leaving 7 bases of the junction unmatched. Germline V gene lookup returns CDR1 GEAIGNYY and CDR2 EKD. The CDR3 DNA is TGTGCCTGTGACGACATTGCTGGGGGATACACCGATAAACTCATCTTT. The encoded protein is CACDDIAGGYTDKLIF.

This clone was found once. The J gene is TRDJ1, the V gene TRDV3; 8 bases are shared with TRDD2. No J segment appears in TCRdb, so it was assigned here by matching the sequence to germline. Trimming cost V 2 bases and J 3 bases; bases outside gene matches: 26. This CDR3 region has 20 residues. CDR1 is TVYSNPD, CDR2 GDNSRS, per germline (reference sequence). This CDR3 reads CAFSFLTLGSPDVEPDKLIF. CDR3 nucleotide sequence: TGTGCCTTTTCCTTCCTAACCCTGGGGTCCCCGGATGTGGAACCCGATAAACTCATCTTT.

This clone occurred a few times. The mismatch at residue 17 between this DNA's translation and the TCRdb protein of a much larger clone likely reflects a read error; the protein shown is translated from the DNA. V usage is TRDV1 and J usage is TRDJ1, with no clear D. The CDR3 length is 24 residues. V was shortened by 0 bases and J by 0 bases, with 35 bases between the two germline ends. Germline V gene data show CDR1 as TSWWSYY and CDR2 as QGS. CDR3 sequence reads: CALGELLFFPHTNTRGGNTDKLIF. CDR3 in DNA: TGTGCTCTTGGGGAACTTCTTTTCTTTCCCCACACCAATACACGAGGTGGAAACACCGATAAACTCATCTTT.

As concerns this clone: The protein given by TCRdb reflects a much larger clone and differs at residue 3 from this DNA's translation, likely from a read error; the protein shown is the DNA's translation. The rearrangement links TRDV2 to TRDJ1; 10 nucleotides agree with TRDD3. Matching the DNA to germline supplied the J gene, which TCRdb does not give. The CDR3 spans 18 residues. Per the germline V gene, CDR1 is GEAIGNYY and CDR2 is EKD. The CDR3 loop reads CASDPVLGDPGRTDKLIF. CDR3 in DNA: TGTGCCAGTGACCCCGTACTGGGGGATCCGGGGAGAACCGATAAACTCATCTTT.

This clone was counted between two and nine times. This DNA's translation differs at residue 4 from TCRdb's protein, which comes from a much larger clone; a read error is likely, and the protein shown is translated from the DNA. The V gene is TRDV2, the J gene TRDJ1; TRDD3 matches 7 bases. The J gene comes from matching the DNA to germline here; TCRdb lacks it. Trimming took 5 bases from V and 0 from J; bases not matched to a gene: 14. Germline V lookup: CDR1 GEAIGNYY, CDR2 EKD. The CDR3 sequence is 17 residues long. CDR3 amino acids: CACGDLTLGANTDKLIF. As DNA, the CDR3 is TGTGCCTGTGGGGACCTAACGCTGGGGGCTAACACCGATAAACTCATCTTT.

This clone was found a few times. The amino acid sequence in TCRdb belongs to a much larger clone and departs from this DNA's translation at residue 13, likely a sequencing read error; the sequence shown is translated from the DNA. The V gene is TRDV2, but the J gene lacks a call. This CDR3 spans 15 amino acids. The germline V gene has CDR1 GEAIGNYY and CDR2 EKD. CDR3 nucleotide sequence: TGTGCCTGTGACACCGTGGTCCGACCTACCGATAAACACATCTTT. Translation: CACDTVVRPTDKHIF.

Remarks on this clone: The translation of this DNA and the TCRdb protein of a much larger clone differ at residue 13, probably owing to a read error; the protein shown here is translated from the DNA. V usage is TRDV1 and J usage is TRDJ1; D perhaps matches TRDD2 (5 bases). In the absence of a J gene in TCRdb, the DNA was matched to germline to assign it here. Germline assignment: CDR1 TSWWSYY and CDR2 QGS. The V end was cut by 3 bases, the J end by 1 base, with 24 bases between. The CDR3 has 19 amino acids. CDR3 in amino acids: CALGDPGPPHPLRTDKLIF. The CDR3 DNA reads TGTGCTCTTGGGGATCCGGGACCCCCACACCCCCTTCGCACCGATAAACTCATCTTT.

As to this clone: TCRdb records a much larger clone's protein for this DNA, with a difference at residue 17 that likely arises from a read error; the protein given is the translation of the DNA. The CDR3 protein is CACDTGGYWGTPGIDKHIF. The DNA of the CDR3 is TGTGCCTGTGACACCGGGGGGTACTGGGGGACCCCGGGGATCGATAAACACATCTTT. No J gene was assigned, while the V gene was called as TRDV2; no check of the table's D call, TRDD3, against the DNA was made. The CDR3 sequence is 19 residues long. The germline V gene has CDR1 GEAIGNYY and CDR2 EKD.

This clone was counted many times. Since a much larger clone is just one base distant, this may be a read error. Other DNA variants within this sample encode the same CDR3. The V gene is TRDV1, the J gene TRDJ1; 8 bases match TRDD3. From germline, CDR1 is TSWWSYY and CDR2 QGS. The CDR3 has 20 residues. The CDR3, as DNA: TGTGCCCTTGGGGAACCATGTCAGGAGGGGGATATAGAATCGCCCGATAAACTCATCTTT. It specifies CALGEPCQEGDIESPDKLIF.

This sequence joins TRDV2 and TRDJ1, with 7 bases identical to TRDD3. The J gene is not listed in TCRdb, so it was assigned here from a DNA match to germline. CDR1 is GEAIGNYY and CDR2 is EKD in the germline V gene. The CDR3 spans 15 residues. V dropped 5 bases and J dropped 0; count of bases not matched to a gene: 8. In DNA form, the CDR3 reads TGTGCCTGTGTCTCAACTGGGGTGGACACCGATAAACTCATCTTT. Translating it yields CACVSTGVDTDKLIF.

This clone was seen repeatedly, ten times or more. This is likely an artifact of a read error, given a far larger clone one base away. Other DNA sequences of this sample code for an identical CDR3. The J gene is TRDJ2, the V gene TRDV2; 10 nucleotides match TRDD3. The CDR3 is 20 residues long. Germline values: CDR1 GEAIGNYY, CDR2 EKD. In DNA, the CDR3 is TGTGCCTGTGACACCCTTACTGGGGGATCGAGCAAAGATTTGACAGCACAGCTCTTCTTT. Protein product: CACDTLTGGSSKDLTAQLFF.

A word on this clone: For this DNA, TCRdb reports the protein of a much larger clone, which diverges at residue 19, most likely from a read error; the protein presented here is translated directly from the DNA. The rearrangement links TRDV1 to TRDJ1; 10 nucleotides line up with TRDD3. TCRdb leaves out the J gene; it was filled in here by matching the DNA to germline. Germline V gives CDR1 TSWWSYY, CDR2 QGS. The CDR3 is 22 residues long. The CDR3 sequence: CALGELPPPVLGDATYTDRLIF. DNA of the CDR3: TGTGCTCTTGGGGAACTTCCCCCCCCAGTACTGGGGGATGCAACGTACACCGATAGACTCATCTTT.

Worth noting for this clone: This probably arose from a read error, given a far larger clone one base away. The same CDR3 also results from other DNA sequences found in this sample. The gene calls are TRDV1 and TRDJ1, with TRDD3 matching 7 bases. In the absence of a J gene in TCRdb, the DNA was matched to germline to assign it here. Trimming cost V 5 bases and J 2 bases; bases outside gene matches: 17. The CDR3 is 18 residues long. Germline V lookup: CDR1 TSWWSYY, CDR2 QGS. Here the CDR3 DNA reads TGTGCTCTTGGGACCTCGAGGTCCGTGGGGGACGAAACCGATAAACTCATCTTT. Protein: CALGTSRSVGDETDKLIF.

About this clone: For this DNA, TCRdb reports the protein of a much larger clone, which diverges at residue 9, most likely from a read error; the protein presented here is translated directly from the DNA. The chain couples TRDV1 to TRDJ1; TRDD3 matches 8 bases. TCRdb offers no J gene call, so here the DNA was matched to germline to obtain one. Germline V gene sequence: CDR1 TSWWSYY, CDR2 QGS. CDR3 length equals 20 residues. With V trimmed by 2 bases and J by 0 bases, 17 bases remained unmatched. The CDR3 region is CALGEGDTCGIRPYTDKLIF. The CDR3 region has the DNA TGTGCTCTTGGGGAAGGAGATACCTGCGGGATACGACCGTACACCGATAAACTCATCTTT.

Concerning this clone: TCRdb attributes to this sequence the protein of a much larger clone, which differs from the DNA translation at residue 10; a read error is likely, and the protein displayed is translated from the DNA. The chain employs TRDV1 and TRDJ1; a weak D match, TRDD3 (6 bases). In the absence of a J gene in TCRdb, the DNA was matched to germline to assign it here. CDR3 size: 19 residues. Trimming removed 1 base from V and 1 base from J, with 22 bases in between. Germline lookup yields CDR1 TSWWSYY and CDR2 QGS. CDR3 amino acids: CALGERHLGNISGTDKLIF. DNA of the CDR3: TGTGCTCTTGGGGAACGTCACCTGGGGAATATAAGCGGCACCGATAAACTCATCTTT.

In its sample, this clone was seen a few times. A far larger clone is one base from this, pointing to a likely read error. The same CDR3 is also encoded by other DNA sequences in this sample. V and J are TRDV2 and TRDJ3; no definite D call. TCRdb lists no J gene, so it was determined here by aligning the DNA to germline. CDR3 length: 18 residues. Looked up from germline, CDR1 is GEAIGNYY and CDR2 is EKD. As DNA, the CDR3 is TGCGCCTGTGACATACAACCGGGGCACTCCTGGGACACCCGACAGATGTTTTTC. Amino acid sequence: CACDIQPGHSWDTRQMFF.

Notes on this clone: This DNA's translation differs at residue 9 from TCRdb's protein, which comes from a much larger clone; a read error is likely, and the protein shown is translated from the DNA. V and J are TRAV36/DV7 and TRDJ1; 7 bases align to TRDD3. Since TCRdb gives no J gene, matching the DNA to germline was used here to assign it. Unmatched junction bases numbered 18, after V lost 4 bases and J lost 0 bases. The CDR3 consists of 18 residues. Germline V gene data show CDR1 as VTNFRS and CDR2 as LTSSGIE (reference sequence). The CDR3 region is CAVMRPGDRGPYTDKLIF. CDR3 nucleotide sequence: TGTGCTGTGATGCGTCCCGGGGATAGGGGGCCGTACACCGATAAACTCATCTTT.

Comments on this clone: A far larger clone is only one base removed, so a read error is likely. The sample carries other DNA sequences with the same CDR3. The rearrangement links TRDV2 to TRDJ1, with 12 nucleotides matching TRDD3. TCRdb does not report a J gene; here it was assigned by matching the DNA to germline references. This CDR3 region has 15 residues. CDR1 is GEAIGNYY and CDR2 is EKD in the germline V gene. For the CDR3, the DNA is TGTGCCTGCGACACCACTGGGGGATACCCACATGCACTCATCTTT. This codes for CACDTTGGYPHALIF.

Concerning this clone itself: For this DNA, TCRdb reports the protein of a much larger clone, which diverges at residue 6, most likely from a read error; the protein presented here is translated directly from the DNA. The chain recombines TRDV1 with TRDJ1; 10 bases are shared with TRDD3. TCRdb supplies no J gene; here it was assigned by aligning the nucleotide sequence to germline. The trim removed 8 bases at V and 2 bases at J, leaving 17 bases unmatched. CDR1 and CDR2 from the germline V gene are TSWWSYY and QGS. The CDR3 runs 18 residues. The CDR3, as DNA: TGTGCTCTTAGCCCCTGCGCACGCTGGGGGATATCGACCGATAAACTCATCTTT. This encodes CALSPCARWGISTDKLIF.

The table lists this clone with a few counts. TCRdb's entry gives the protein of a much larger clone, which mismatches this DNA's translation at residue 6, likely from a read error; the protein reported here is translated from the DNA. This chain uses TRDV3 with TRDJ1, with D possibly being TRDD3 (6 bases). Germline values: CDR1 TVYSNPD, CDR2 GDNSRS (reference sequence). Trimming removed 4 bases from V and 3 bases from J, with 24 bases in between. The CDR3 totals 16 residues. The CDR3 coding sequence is TGTGCCTCGGGGCCATTCTGGGGTATACAACCCGATAAACTCATCTTT. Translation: CASGPFWGIQPDKLIF.

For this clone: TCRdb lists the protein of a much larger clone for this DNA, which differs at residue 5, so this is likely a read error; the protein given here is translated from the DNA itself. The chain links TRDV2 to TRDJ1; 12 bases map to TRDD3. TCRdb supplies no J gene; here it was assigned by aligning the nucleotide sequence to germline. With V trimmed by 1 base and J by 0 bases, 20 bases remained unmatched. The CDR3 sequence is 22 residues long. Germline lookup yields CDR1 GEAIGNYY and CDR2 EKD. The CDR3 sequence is CACDTGALTGGYPRPYTDKLIF. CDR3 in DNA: TGTGCCTGTGACACAGGCGCCCTTACTGGGGGATACCCGAGACCTTACACCGATAAACTCATCTTT.

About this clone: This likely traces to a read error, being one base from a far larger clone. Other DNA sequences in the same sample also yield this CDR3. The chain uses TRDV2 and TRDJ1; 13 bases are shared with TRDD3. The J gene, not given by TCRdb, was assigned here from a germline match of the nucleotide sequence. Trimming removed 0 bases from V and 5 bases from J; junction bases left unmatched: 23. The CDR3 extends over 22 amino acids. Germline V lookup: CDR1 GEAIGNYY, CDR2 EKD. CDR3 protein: CACDTLKNPVLGDTHQTDKLIF. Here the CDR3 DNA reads TGTGCCTGTGACACCCTTAAGAATCCCGTACTGGGGGATACGCACCAGACTGATAAACTCATCTTT.

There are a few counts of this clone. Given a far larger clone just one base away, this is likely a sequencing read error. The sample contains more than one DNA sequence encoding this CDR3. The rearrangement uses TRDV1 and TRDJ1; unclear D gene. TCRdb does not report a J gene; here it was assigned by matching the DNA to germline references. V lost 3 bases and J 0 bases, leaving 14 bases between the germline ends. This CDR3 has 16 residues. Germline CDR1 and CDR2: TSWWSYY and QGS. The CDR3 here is CALGEIRTYNTDKLIF. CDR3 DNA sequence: TGTGCTCTTGGGGAGATCAGAACGTACAACACCGATAAACTCATCTTT.

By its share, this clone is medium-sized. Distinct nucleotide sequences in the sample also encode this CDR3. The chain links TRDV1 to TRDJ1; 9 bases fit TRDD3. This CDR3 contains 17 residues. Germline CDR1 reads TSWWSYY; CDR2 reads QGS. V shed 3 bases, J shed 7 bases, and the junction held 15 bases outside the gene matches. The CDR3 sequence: CALGEPPGGLGPAKLIF. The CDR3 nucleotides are TGTGCTCTTGGGGAGCCTCCTGGGGGATTGGGACCAGCTAAACTCATCTTT.